The following is a TCR beta chain sequence with its context. The investigators reverse transcribed all of the isolated RNA, so they sequenced expressed TCRB transcripts. Repertoires were generated with immunoSEQ multiplex PCR, while TCRdb's copy carries only in-frame clones and drops some. Here the sample spans under 550,000 clones, over 9.5% being singletons. This sample was taken from a study of beta chain features in type 1 diabetes. Germline CDR1 reads SQVTM; CDR2 reads ANQGSEA. This CDR3 is built from 14 residues. Between the trimmed V and J ends, which lost 0 bases and 7 bases, there was a span of 15 bases.

The TCR comes from a woman younger than 35 in good health. The sample consisted of naive CD4+ T cells from blood. This rearrangement joins TRBV29-1 to TRBJ2-5, with a weak D call TRBD2 (7 bases). CDR3 residues: CSVEDPGGRGTQYF. The DNA for the CDR3 is TGCAGCGTTGAAGATCCCGGGGGGCGCGGGACCCAGTACTTC.